What follows are 11 T cell receptor beta chains derived from one specimen sequenced in a study of regulatory T cells in long-lasting Graves disease. The sample's time point: newly diagnosed GD, antithyroid drugs for less than 3 months. The TCR library was prepared using RNA isolated from PBMCs. Through Arm-PCR of CDR3 regions and iRepertoire HTBI primers, TCR beta libraries were built. TCRdb passed the multiplex PCR reads through MiXCR, listing each CDR3 protein once. The sample has around 400,000 distinct CDR3 sequences; 15% are singletons. These sequences were also reported in another study, on T cells in Graves' hyperthyroidism and ophthalmopathy.

The source material was peripheral blood mononuclear cells (PBMCs), sampled at new diagnosis, from a patient treated with antithyroid drugs. These receptors were obtained from a woman in her 40s with Graves disease.

This chain connects TRBV30 to TRBJ1-1; tentatively, D is TRBD1 (5 bases). V lost 4 bases and J 0 bases, leaving 18 bases between the germline ends. Germline lookup yields CDR1 GTSNPN and CDR2 SVGIG (reference sequence). CDR3 length: 16 residues. CDR3 coding DNA: TGTGCCTGGAACACCCTACCGGGGCGGTTGAACACTGAAGCTTTCTTT. It specifies CAWNTLPGRLNTEAFF.

To note about this clonotype: This clone may be a read error of a much larger clone one base away. This chain links TRBV28 with TRBJ1-1; TRBD1 is a possible D gene (6 bases). Germline loops: CDR1 MDHEN, CDR2 SYDVKM. The CDR3 consists of 12 residues. The ends were cut back, 8 bases at V and 4 bases at J, with 11 bases in the middle. In nucleotides, the CDR3 is TGTGCCAGCCGGGACACGAGCACTGAAGCTTTCTTT. The encoded protein is CASRDTSTEAFF.

This clonotype was found a few times. The chain joins TRBV11-3 to TRBJ2-7; D gene unclear. Between the trimmed V and J ends, which lost 4 bases and 3 bases, there was a span of 16 bases. Germline CDR1 is SGHNT and CDR2 is YENEEA. The CDR3 length is 15 residues. The CDR3 loop reads CASSSPAHLVYEQYF. In DNA, the CDR3 is TGTGCCAGCAGCTCCCCGGCACACCTAGTCTACGAGCAGTACTTC.

The V and J genes are TRBV4-1 and TRBJ2-2; TRBD2 matches 11 bases. CDR3 length: 17 residues. Germline V gene data show CDR1 as MGHRA and CDR2 as YSYEKL. V shed 4 bases, J shed 5 bases, and the junction held 9 bases outside the gene matches. CDR3 nucleotide sequence: TGCGCCAGCAGCCTCTACTTAGCGGGAGGGGGGACCGGGGAGCTGTTTTTT. Its protein product is CASSLYLAGGGTGELFF.

This clonotype was seen repeatedly, ten times or more. The chain employs TRBV5-6 and TRBJ2-5; D gene unclear. Germline lookup yields CDR1 SGHDT and CDR2 YYEEEE. V lost 2 bases to trimming and J lost 6 bases, with 17 bases between them. The CDR3 is made up of 15 amino acids. CDR3 in amino acids: CASSFERIGFQTQYF. CDR3 coding DNA: TGTGCCAGCAGCTTCGAGAGGATCGGGTTTCAGACCCAGTACTTC. Filled out from reference TRBV5-6 and TRBJ2-5, the complete variable domain reads DAGVTQSPTHLIKTRGQQVTLRCSPKSGHDTVSWYQQALGQGPQFIFQYYEEEERQRGNFPDRFSGHQFPNYSSELNVNALLLGDSALYLCASSFERIGFQTQYFGPGTRLLVL.

The sample holds many counts of this clonotype. The CDR3 region is CASSGGRFQETQYF. Written as DNA, the CDR3 is TGTGCCAGCAGTGGAGGGCGCTTCCAAGAGACCCAGTACTTC. The chain recombines TRBV2 with TRBJ2-5; a possible D gene is TRBD2 (5 bases). Trimming shortened V by 4 bases and J by 1 base, and 10 bases separated the two germline ends. This CDR3 has 14 residues. The germline CDR1 and CDR2 sequences are SNHLY and FYNNEI. The variable domain in full, completed from reference TRBV2 and TRBJ2-5, reads EPEVTQTPSHQVTQMGQEVILRCVPISNHLYFYWYRQILGQKVEFLVSFYNNEISEKSEIFDDQFSVERPDGSNFTLKIRSTKLEDSAMYFCASSGGRFQETQYFGPGTRLLVL.

This clonotype was counted many times. V and J are TRBV27 and TRBJ2-7, with 8 bases matching TRBD2. V shed 6 bases, J shed 5 bases, and the junction held 12 bases outside the gene matches. Per germline, CDR1 MNHEY and CDR2 SMNVEV (reference sequence). The CDR3 has 15 amino acids. CDR3 protein: CASSLIREGINEQYF. The CDR3 DNA is TGTGCCAGCAGCTTAATCCGGGAGGGCATCAACGAGCAGTACTTC.

In this sample, this clonotype turned up a few times. This rearrangement joins TRBV3-1 to TRBJ2-3, with D uncertain. The CDR3 is 15 amino acids. CDR1 and CDR2 (germline): LGHDT, YNNKEL (reference sequence). Between the trimmed V and J ends, which lost 0 bases and 4 bases, there was a span of 11 bases. The CDR3 DNA sequence: TGTGCCAGCAGCCAAGATCGTAGGGCCGCAGATACGCAGTATTTT. This gives the protein CASSQDRRAADTQYF.

This clonotype was counted many times. The chain joins TRBV11-2 to TRBJ2-1; D may be TRBD2 (5 bases). V lost 1 base and J 2 bases, leaving 9 bases between the germline ends. This CDR3 comprises 15 residues. Germline CDR1 SGHAT, CDR2 FQNNGV. The CDR3 DNA is TGTGCCAGCAGCTTAGTTAGCGCTCCCTACAATGAGCAGTTCTTC. Its translation is CASSLVSAPYNEQFF. Complete variable domain (other parts from reference TRBV11-2 and TRBJ2-1): EAGVAQSPRYKIIEKRQSVAFWCNPISGHATLYWYQQILGQGPKLLIQFQNNGVVDDSQLPKDRFSAERLKGVDSTLKIQPAKLEDSAVYLCASSLVSAPYNEQFFGPGTRLTVL.

Remarks on this clonotype: Given a much more abundant clone one base away, this may be a read error. V usage is TRBV19 and J usage is TRBJ2-3; D is perhaps TRBD1 (5 bases). Germline V lookup: CDR1 LNHDA, CDR2 SQIVND (reference sequence). The CDR3 loop spans 14 amino acids. CDR3: CVSRPGQGTDTQYF. The CDR3, as DNA: TGTGTCAGTAGGCCTGGTCAGGGTACAGATACGCAGTATTTT. The full variable domain, completed using reference TRBV19 and TRBJ2-3, is DGGITQSPKYLFRKEGQNVTLSCEQNLNHDAMYWYRQDPGQGLRLIYYSQIVNDFQKGDIAEGYSVSREKKESFPLTVTSAQKNPTAFYLCVSRPGQGTDTQYFGPGTRLTVL.

This clonotype was seen many times. The chain has TRBV7-2 and TRBJ1-3; 11 bases are a match to TRBD1. This CDR3 is 14 amino acids long. The ends lost 3 bases at V and 6 bases at J; junction bases unmatched: 1. CDR1 and CDR2 (germline): SGHTA, FQGNSA. CDR3 in DNA: TGTGCCAGCAGCTTCGGACAGGGGGCAAACACCATATATTTT. Protein product: CASSFGQGANTIYF.